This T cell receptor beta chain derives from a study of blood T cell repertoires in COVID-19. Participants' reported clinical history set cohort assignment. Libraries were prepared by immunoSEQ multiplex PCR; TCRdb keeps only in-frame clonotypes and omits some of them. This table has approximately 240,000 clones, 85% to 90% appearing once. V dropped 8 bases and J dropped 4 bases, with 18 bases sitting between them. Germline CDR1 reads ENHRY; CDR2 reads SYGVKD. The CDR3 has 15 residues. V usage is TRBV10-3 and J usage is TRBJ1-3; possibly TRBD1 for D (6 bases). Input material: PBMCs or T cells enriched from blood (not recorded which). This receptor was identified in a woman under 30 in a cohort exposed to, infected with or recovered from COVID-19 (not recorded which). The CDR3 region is CAIAGQSGGGNTIYF. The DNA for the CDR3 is TGTGCCATCGCTGGACAGAGCGGAGGAGGAAACACCATATATTTT.